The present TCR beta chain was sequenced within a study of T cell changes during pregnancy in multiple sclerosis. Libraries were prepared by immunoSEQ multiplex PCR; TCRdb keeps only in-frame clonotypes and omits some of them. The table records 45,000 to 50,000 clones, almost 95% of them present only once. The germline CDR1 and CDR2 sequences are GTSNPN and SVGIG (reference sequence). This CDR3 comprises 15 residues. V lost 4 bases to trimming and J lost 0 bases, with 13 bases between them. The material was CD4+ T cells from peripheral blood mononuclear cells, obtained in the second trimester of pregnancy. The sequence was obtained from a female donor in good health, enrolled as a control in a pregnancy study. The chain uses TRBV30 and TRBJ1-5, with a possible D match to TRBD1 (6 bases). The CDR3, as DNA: TGTGCCTGGACCCCTGGGGGCCGTAGCAATCAGCCCCAGCATTTT. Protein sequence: CAWTPGGRSNQPQHF.